This T cell receptor beta chain originates from a study of blood T cell repertoires in COVID-19. Per the germline V gene, CDR1 is LNHDA and CDR2 is SQIVND (reference sequence). After removal of 2 bases from V and 3 bases from J, the junction contained 9 bases not matched to a gene. The CDR3 extends over 17 amino acids. Here immunoSEQ multiplex PCR was the method, and the copy in TCRdb shows in-frame clones only, minus some. Found here are 200,000 to 250,000 clones, about 79% of them singletons; the top ten hold 1.3%. Participants were placed into cohorts based on the clinical history they reported. The sequence came from a woman in her thirties or forties with acute COVID-19. The chain couples TRBV19 to TRBJ2-3; TRBD2 matches at 9 bases. Sequenced sample: PBMCs or T cells enriched from blood (not recorded which). The CDR3 DNA reads TGTGCCAGTAGTATACGGCGGGGGGGCCGTATGACAGATACGCAGTATTTT. Protein product: CASSIRRGGRMTDTQYF.